This is a list of T cell receptor beta chains from one sample in a study of T cell changes during pregnancy in multiple sclerosis. The assay was immunoSEQ multiplex PCR, and TCRdb's table has in-frame clones only and misses some. The sample consists of under 70,000 clones, about 90% of them appearing once. Specimen: CD4+ T cells from peripheral blood mononuclear cells, collected in the first trimester of pregnancy. Source of these receptors: a female donor with multiple sclerosis, enrolled in a pregnancy study. Both conserved end residues are part of each CDR3. The D gene is left open where the match is weak. Some rows mark clone size as missing; the rest say once, few, many or name a class of expanded clone.

abundance | d_gene | j_gene | v_gene | CDR3aa | CDR3nt
- | - | TRBJ2-5 | TRBV15 | CATSLGGRRQETQYF | TGTGCCACCAGCTTGGGGGGTAGGAGACAAGAGACCCAGTACTTC
- | - | TRBJ1-1 | TRBV5-1 | CASRTSTGGETEAFF | TGCGCCAGCAGGACAAGCACGGGGGGGGAAACTGAAGCTTTCTTT
- | - | TRBJ1-5 | TRBV18 | CASSLGQRGQPQHF | TGTGCCAGCTCCCTTGGACAGAGGGGACAGCCCCAGCATTTT
once | - | TRBJ1-2 | TRBV19 | CASTLRSNYGYTF | TGTGCCAGTACCCTCCGGAGTAACTATGGCTACACCTTC
- | - | TRBJ2-5 | TRBV7-7 | CASSLYGTFGETQYF | TGTGCTAGCAGCTTATACGGGACATTCGGGGAGACCCAGTACTTC
- | - | TRBJ2-1 | TRBV21-1 | CASSKSGGLDNEQFF | TGTGCCAGCAGCAAAAGTGGAGGGTTGGATAATGAGCAGTTCTTC
- | - | TRBJ2-3 | TRBV7-2 | CASSLGQSTDTQYF | TGTGCCAGCAGCTTAGGACAAAGCACAGATACGCAGTATTTT
- | - | TRBJ1-4 | TRBV18 | CASRAGVANEKLFF | TGTGCCAGCCGCGCAGGGGTCGCTAATGAAAAACTGTTTTTT
- | - | TRBJ1-3 | TRBV15 | CATSRDGLATGNTIYF | TGTGCCACCAGCAGAGATGGCTTGGCAACTGGAAACACCATATATTTT
- | - | TRBJ2-3 | TRBV6-6 | CATVKGLNTDTQYF | TGTGCCACCGTTAAGGGACTTAACACAGATACGCAGTATTTT
once | TRBD2 | TRBJ2-3 | TRBV7-3 | CASSTTSGSTDTQYF | TGTGCCAGCAGCACCACTAGCGGGTCCACAGATACGCAGTATTTT
- | TRBD1 | TRBJ2-5 | TRBV5-1 | CASSFNGDRQETQYF | TGCGCCAGCAGCTTCAACGGGGACAGGCAAGAGACCCAGTACTTC
- | TRBD1 | TRBJ1-2 | TRBV7-6 | CASSLARSRGDGYTF | TGTGCCAGCAGCTTAGCGCGTTCCAGGGGGGATGGCTACACCTTC
- | - | TRBJ2-7 | TRBV19 | CASRSVGSDYEQYF | TGTGCCAGTAGGAGCGTGGGTTCGGACTACGAGCAGTACTTC
once | - | TRBJ2-5 | TRBV7-2 | CASSVTGSLGGFGTQYF | TGTGCCAGCAGCGTTACCGGGAGCCTGGGAGGATTTGGGACCCAGTACTTC
- | - | TRBJ2-7 | TRBV19 | CASSSRRETGSYEQYF | TGTGCCAGTAGCAGCAGACGGGAGACAGGGAGCTACGAGCAGTACTTC
- | TRBD2 | TRBJ2-5 | TRBV11-2 | CASSLVLGLAEETQYF | TGTGCCAGCAGCTTAGTGCTGGGACTAGCGGAAGAGACCCAGTACTTC
- | - | TRBJ2-7 | TRBV7-5 | CVRSFASMRTYEQYF | TGTGTCAGAAGCTTCGCCTCGATGCGGACCTACGAGCAGTACTTC
- | TRBD2 | TRBJ2-1 | TRBV6-6 | CASSSRLAGAYNEQFF | TGTGCCAGCAGTTCACGACTAGCGGGGGCCTACAATGAGCAGTTCTTC
- | TRBD1 | TRBJ1-5 | TRBV2 | CASQTGGAGIGNQPQHF | TGTGCCAGCCAGACAGGGGGCGCTGGTATAGGCAATCAGCCCCAGCATTTT
- | - | TRBJ2-1 | TRBV7-9 | CASSQDISQFF | TGTGCCAGCAGCCAGGACATTTCGCAGTTCTTC
- | - | TRBJ2-4 | TRBV19 | CASSISGGMGKNIQYF | TGTGCCAGTAGTATAAGTGGAGGGATGGGGAAAAACATTCAGTACTTC
- | TRBD1 | TRBJ1-2 | TRBV14 | CASSQVTGTVYGYTF | TGTGCCAGCAGCCAAGTTACCGGGACAGTCTATGGCTACACCTTC
- | - | TRBJ2-5 | TRBV19 | CASSIARGLQETQYF | TGTGCCAGTAGTATCGCCAGGGGATTGCAGGAGACCCAGTACTTC
- | - | TRBJ1-2 | TRBV7-9 | CASSQTGGAGHGYTF | TGTGCCAGCAGCCAGACTGGGGGGGCAGGGCATGGCTACACCTTC
- | - | TRBJ2-6 | TRBV5-8 | CASSHEQGGLSGANVLTF | TGTGCCAGCAGCCATGAACAGGGAGGGCTCTCTGGGGCCAACGTCCTGACTTTC
- | - | TRBJ1-3 | TRBV7-2 | CASSLEATSGNTIYF | TGTGCCAGCAGCTTAGAAGCGACCTCTGGAAACACCATATATTTT
- | - | TRBJ1-2 | TRBV7-2 | CASSFRQYGYTF | TGTGCCAGCAGCTTTCGACAGTATGGCTACACCTTC
- | TRBD2 | TRBJ2-7 | TRBV7-2 | CASSRRAGGSYEQYF | TGTGCCAGCAGCCGCAGAGCGGGGGGCTCCTACGAGCAGTACTTC
- | TRBD2 | TRBJ2-7 | TRBV14 | CASSYSGGPLNEQYF | TGTGCCAGCAGCTATAGCGGGGGACCTCTTAACGAGCAGTACTTC
once | - | TRBJ2-7 | TRBV11-3 | CASSLEGQGRYEQYF | TGTGCCAGCAGCTTAGAGGGTCAGGGCCGCTACGAGCAGTACTTC
- | TRBD1 | TRBJ1-4 | TRBV4-3 | CASSQGQGEKLFF | TGCGCCAGCAGCCAAGGACAGGGTGAAAAACTGTTTTTT
- | - | TRBJ1-1 | TRBV19 | CATTKAGLMNTEAFF | TGTGCCACTACAAAGGCGGGGTTAATGAACACTGAAGCTTTCTTT
- | - | TRBJ1-2 | TRBV7-8 | CASRLTPGVGYGYTF | TGTGCCAGCAGGCTAACCCCAGGGGTGGGCTATGGCTACACCTTC
once | TRBD2 | TRBJ2-1 | TRBV5-6 | CASSRKELRLAENEQFF | TGTGCCAGCAGCCGGAAGGAACTGCGACTAGCAGAGAATGAGCAGTTCTTC
- | - | TRBJ2-6 | TRBV7-2 | CASSLGPGAGANVLTF | TGTGCCAGCAGCTTAGGTCCAGGGGCTGGGGCCAACGTCCTGACTTTC
- | TRBD1 | TRBJ2-4 | TRBV7-3 | CASSAGGQGGAIQYF | TGTGCCAGCAGCGCAGGAGGACAGGGGGGGGCCATTCAGTACTTC
- | TRBD1 | TRBJ1-3 | TRBV6-5 | CASSYGTAGNTIYF | TGTGCCAGCAGTTACGGGACAGCTGGAAACACCATATATTTT
- | - | TRBJ1-1 | TRBV7-6 | CASSLGGRAEAFF | TGTGCCAGCAGCTTGGGAGGGCGGGCTGAAGCTTTCTTT
- | - | TRBJ2-2 | TRBV5-6 | CASSLSDWRSGELFF | TGTGCCAGCAGCTTGTCGGACTGGAGATCCGGGGAGCTGTTTTTT
- | - | TRBJ1-2 | TRBV7-8 | CASSLSGSYGYTF | TGTGCCAGCAGCCTTTCAGGGTCCTATGGCTACACCTTC
- | TRBD1 | TRBJ1-2 | TRBV9 | CASSVGQTGIGGYTF | TGTGCCAGCAGCGTAGGGCAGACAGGGATTGGAGGCTACACCTTC
- | - | TRBJ1-3 | TRBV13 | CASSPWAPNLGNTIYF | TGTGCCAGCAGCCCCTGGGCCCCTAATTTGGGAAACACCATATATTTT
- | TRBD2 | TRBJ2-3 | TRBV7-2 | CASSPQSGVTDTQYF | TGTGCCAGCAGCCCCCAAAGCGGGGTAACAGATACGCAGTATTTT
- | TRBD1 | TRBJ2-1 | TRBV7-9 | CASSRRTGQGAKSYNEQFF | TGTGCCAGCAGCCGAAGAACAGGACAGGGGGCTAAGTCCTACAATGAGCAGTTCTTC
once | TRBD1 | TRBJ1-5 | TRBV6-1 | CASRGQVFAQPQHF | TGTGCCAGCAGAGGACAGGTCTTCGCTCAGCCCCAGCATTTT
- | TRBD1 | TRBJ2-2 | TRBV2 | CASRAGTVNTGELFF | TGTGCCAGCAGAGCCGGGACAGTCAACACCGGGGAGCTGTTTTTT
- | - | TRBJ2-2 | TRBV6-6 | CASSYLGELFF | TGTGCCAGCAGTTACCTGGGGGAGCTGTTTTTT
- | - | TRBJ2-4 | TRBV6-8 | CASSYSDLTSGSLAKNIQYF | TGTGCCAGCAGTTACTCCGATCTGACCTCGGGGAGCCTAGCCAAAAACATTCAGTACTTC
- | - | TRBJ2-7 | TRBV2 | CASSDVLAHLYEQYF | TGTGCCAGCAGTGACGTGCTAGCACATCTCTACGAGCAGTACTTC
- | - | TRBJ1-2 | TRBV18 | CASSPNEGNGYTF | TGTGCCAGCTCACCAAACGAGGGTAACGGCTACACCTTC
- | - | TRBJ2-2 | TRBV30 | CARTWGAGELFF | TGTGCCCGCACGTGGGGGGCCGGGGAGCTGTTTTTT
- | TRBD1 | TRBJ1-1 | TRBV7-8 | CASRPGQGNTEAFF | TGTGCCAGCAGGCCGGGACAGGGTAACACTGAAGCTTTCTTT
- | TRBD2 | TRBJ2-7 | TRBV27 | CASSFLGLAGYEQYF | TGTGCCAGCAGTTTCCTGGGACTAGCGGGCTACGAGCAGTACTTC
- | TRBD2 | TRBJ2-2 | TRBV9 | CASSRGLAGSEELFF | TGTGCCAGCAGCCGCGGACTAGCGGGGAGCGAGGAGCTGTTTTTT
- | - | TRBJ1-3 | TRBV7-2 | CASSPGVGNTIYF | TGTGCCAGCAGCCCTGGAGTTGGAAACACCATATATTTT
- | - | TRBJ2-7 | TRBV7-8 | CASSSPVASYEQYF | TGTGCCAGCAGCTCCCCGGTCGCGAGCTACGAGCAGTACTTC
- | - | TRBJ1-5 | TRBV21-1 | CASSKGETGSVKMGNQPQHF | TGTGCCAGCAGCAAAGGCGAAACAGGGTCGGTCAAAATGGGCAATCAGCCCCAGCATTTT
- | TRBD2 | TRBJ2-3 | TRBV7-2 | CASSSSGGMTDTQYF | TGTGCCAGCAGCTCCTCGGGGGGAATGACAGATACGCAGTATTTT